This TCR beta chain is drawn from a study of T cells after yellow fever vaccination. This clonotype was observed at least ten times. One entry per CDR3 protein, called by TCRdb with MiXCR from the 5' RACE reads. The sample lists 250,000 to 400,000 distinct CDR3 sequences, over 3.5% seen once, with just under 20% in the top ten. The germline CDR1 and CDR2 sequences are DFQATT and SNEGSKA (reference sequence). The V segment lost 5 bases and the J segment 5 bases; nucleotides outside the gene matches: 8. The CDR3 runs to 13 residues. The J gene is TRBJ2-7, the V gene TRBV20-1; 8 bases map to TRBD2. Sequencing used PBMCs, obtained 15 days after the yellow fever booster vaccination. The clonotype was recovered from a man aged 18 to 30 who received the YFV17D yellow fever vaccine. The CDR3 region is CSARRGGYDEQYF. The CDR3 bases are TGCAGTGCTCGCCGGGGGGGATACGACGAGCAGTACTTC.